This TCR beta chain was identified during a study of Graves' ophthalmopathy and Graves' hyperthyroidism. On this clonotype: What it binds is not known. At one end, the junction sequence differs from germline, possibly due to a read error.

The study, taken as a whole, reports: Blood was where most expanded thyroid clonotypes above 0.001 frequency also turned up.

Germline V gene sequence: CDR1 KGHDR, CDR2 SFDVKD. The CDR3 spans 13 residues. Amplification from RNA transcripts yielded the TCR beta CDR3 regions. Amplification began with first-round RT-PCR using HTBI primers, then second-round multiplex PCR was performed. TCRdb redid the calling of the multiplex PCR reads with MiXCR, one entry per CDR3 protein. Among about 24,000 distinct CDR3 sequences, approximately 48% were seen once, and the ten largest hold roughly 6.5%. The sequence was collected from an adult woman with stable Graves' hyperthyroidism. The chain joins TRBV24-1 to TRBJ1-2, with TRBD1 as a possible D gene (5 bases). Sequenced sample: peripheral blood. Written as DNA, the CDR3 is TGTGCCACGAGTGCGGGGGTTAACTATGGCTACACCTTC. Encoded protein: CATSAGVNYGYTF.